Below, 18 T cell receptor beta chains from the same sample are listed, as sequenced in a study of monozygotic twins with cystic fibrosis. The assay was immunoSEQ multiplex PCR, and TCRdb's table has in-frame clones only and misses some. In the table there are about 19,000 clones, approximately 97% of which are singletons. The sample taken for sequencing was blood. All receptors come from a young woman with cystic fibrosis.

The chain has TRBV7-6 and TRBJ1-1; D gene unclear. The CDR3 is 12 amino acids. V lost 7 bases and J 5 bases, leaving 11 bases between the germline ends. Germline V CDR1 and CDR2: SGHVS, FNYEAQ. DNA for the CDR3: TGTGCCAGCATTTCGCCCGCGACTGAAGCTTTCTTT. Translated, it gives CASISPATEAFF.

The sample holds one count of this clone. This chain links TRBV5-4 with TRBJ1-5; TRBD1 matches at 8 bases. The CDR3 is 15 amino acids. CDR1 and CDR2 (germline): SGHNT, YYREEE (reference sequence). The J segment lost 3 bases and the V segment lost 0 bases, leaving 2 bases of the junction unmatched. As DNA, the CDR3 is TGTGCCAGCAGCTTGGGGACAGGGCCCAATCAGCCCCAGCATTTT. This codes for CASSLGTGPNQPQHF.

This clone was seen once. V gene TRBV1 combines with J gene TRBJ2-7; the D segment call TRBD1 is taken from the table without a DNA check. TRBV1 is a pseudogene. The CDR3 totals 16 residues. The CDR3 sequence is CTSSQVSYGTAYEQYF. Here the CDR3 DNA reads TGCACCAGCAGCCAAGTGTCGTACGGGACAGCCTACGAGCAGTACTTC.

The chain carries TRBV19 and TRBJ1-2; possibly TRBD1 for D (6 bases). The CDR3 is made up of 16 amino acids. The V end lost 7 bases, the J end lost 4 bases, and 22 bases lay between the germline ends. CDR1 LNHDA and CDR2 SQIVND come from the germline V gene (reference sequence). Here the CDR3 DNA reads TGTGCCAGTACGAGGGGGAATACATTATGGCTCTATGGCTACACCTTC. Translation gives CASTRGNTLWLYGYTF.

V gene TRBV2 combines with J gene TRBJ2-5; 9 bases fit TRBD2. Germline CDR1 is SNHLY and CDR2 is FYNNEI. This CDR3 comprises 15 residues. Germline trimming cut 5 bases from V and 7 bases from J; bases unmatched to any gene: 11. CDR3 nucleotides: TGTGCCAGCAGTAATCTAGCGGGGACCTCCGGGACCCAGTACTTC. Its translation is CASSNLAGTSGTQYF.

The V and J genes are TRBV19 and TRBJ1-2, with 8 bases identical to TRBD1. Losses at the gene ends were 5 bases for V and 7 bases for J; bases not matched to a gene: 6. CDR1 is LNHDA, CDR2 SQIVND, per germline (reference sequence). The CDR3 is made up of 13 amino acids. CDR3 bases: TGTGCCAGTAGTCACAGGGGGTTTAGTGGCTACACCTTC. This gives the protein CASSHRGFSGYTF.

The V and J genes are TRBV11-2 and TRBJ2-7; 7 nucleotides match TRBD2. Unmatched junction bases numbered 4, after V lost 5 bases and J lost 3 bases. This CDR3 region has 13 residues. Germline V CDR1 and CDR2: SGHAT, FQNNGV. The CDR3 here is CASSPRGVYEQYF. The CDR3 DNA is TGTGCCAGCAGCCCCCGGGGGGTCTACGAGCAGTACTTC.

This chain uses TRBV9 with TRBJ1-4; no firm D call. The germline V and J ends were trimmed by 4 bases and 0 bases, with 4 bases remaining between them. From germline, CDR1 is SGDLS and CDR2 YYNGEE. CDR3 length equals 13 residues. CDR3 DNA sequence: TGTGCCAGCAGCCCTGCAACTAATGAAAAACTGTTTTTT. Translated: CASSPATNEKLFF. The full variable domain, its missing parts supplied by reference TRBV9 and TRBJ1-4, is DSGVTQTPKHLITATGQRVTLRCSPRSGDLSVYWYQQSLDQGLQFLIQYYNGEERAKGNILERFSAQQFPDLHSELNLSSLELGDSALYFCASSPATNEKLFFGSGTQLSVL.

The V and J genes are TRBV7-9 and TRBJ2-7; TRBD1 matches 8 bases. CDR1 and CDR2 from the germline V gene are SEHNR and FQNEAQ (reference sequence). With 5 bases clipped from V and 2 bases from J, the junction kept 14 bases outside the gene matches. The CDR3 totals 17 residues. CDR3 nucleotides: TGTGCCAGCAGCGCCATACTCGACAGGGGTAATCCCTACGAGCAGTACTTC. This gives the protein CASSAILDRGNPYEQYF.

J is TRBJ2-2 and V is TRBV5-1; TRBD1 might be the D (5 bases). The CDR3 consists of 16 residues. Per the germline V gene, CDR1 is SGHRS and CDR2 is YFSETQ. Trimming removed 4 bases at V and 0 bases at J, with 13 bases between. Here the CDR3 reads CASSMTDSANTGELFF. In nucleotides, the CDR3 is TGCGCCAGCAGCATGACAGATTCGGCGAACACCGGGGAGCTGTTTTTT.

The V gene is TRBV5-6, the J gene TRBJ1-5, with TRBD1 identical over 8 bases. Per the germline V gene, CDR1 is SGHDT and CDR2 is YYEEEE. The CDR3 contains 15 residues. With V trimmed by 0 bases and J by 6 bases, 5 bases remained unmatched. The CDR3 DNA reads TGTGCCAGCAGCTTGGGTGGACAGGGTAGTCAGCCCCAGCATTTT. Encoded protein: CASSLGGQGSQPQHF.

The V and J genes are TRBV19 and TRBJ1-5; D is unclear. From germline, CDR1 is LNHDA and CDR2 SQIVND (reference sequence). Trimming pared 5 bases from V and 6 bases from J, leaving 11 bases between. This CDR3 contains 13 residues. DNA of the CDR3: TGTGCCAGTAGTTTTCCGGGCGGTCAGCCCCAGCATTTT. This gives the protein CASSFPGGQPQHF.

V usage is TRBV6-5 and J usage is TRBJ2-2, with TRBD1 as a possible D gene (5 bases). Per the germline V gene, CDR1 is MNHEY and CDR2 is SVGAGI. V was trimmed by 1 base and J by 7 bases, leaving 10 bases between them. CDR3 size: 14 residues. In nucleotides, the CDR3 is TGTGCCAGCAGTTACTTTGCCCAGGGCGGGGAGCTGTTTTTT. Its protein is CASSYFAQGGELFF.

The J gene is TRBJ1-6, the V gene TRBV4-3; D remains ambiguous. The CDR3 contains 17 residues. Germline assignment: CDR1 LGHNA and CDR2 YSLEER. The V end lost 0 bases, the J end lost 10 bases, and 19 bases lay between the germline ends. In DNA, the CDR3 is TGCGCCAGCAGCCAAGATCCAGTCGGGGTCGGAGGATCACCCCTCCACTTT. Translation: CASSQDPVGVGGSPLHF.

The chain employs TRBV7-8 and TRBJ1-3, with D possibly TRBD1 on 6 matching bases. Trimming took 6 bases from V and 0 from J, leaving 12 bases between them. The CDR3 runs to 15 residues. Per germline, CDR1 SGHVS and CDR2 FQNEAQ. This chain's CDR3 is CASSSPDSSGNTIYF. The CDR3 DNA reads TGTGCCAGCAGTTCCCCGGACAGCTCTGGAAACACCATATATTTT.

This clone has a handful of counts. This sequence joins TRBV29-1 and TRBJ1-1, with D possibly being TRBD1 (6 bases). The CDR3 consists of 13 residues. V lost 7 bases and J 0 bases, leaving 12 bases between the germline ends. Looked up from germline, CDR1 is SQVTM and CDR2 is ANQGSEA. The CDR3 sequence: CSGGRDMNTEAFF. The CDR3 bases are TGCAGCGGGGGCAGGGACATGAACACTGAAGCTTTCTTT.

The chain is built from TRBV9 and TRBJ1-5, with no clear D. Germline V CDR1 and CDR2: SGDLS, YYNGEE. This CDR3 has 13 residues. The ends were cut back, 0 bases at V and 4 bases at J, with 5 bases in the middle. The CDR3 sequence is CASSVGQNQPQHF. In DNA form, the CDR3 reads TGTGCCAGCAGCGTAGGTCAAAATCAGCCCCAGCATTTT.

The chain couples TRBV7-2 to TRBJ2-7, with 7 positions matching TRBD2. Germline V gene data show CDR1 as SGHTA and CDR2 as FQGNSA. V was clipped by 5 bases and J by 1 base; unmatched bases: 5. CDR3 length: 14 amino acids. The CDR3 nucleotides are TGTGCCAGCAGCCCAGCGGGGCGTTCCTACGAGCAGTACTTC. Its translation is CASSPAGRSYEQYF.